The 32 T cell receptor beta chains in this list originate from one sample, sequenced in a study of blood T cell repertoires in COVID-19. Clones were read by immunoSEQ multiplex PCR, and TCRdb kept only the in-frame ones, dropping some. The sample gives about 160,000 clones, over 80% of which show up once; less than 3.5% is in the top ten. Sequencing was carried out using peripheral blood. These TCRs come from a woman aged 60 to 75 with acute or convalescent COVID-19.

This chain uses TRBV11-3 with TRBJ1-4, with TRBD1 matching over 8 bases. The germline V gene has CDR1 SGHNT and CDR2 YENEEA. V lost 6 bases and J lost 9; bases outside the gene matches: 9. The CDR3 runs to 14 residues. CDR3 sequence: CASSLDRAVKKLFF. CDR3 sequence (DNA): TGTGCCAGCAGTTTGGACAGGGCGGTAAAAAAACTGTTTTTT.

This chain joins TRBV24-1 and TRBJ1-2; 12 positions agree with TRBD1. Germline values: CDR1 KGHDR, CDR2 SFDVKD. The V segment lost 4 bases and the J segment 7 bases; nucleotides outside the gene matches: 6. This CDR3 is built from 15 residues. The CDR3, as DNA: TGTGCCACCAGTGAATCGGGACAGGGGGCTTCTGGCTACACCTTC. This codes for CATSESGQGASGYTF.

This clone was seen only a few times. V gene TRBV9 combines with J gene TRBJ1-3; perhaps TRBD1 as D (6 bases). The V end was cut by 0 bases, the J end by 4 bases, with 17 bases between. CDR3 length: 17 residues. Germline loops: CDR1 SGDLS, CDR2 YYNGEE. CDR3 coding DNA: TGTGCCAGCAGCGTAGATCCCCGGGGGGCAGGAGGAAACACCATATATTTT. Translation gives CASSVDPRGAGGNTIYF. Combining the CDR3 with reference TRBV9 and TRBJ1-3 gives the whole variable domain DSGVTQTPKHLITATGQRVTLRCSPRSGDLSVYWYQQSLDQGLQFLIQYYNGEERAKGNILERFSAQQFPDLHSELNLSSLELGDSALYFCASSVDPRGAGGNTIYFGEGSWLTVV.

V usage is TRBV4-3 and J usage is TRBJ1-2; 7 nucleotides match TRBD1. Germline CDR1 and CDR2: LGHNA and YSLEER. This CDR3 is 15 amino acids long. The J segment lost 3 bases and the V segment lost 5 bases, leaving 9 bases of the junction unmatched. CDR3 protein: CASSVIGGADYGYTF. The CDR3, as DNA: TGCGCCAGCAGCGTAATAGGGGGCGCAGACTATGGCTACACCTTC.

The chain links TRBV7-2 to TRBJ1-5, with D perhaps matching TRBD1 (5 bases). CDR1 is SGHTA, CDR2 FQGNSA, per germline. The V gene lost 1 base and the J gene lost 6 bases, with 13 bases spanning the gap. The CDR3 extends over 15 amino acids. The CDR3 DNA sequence: TGTGCCAGCAGCTTAGACCCAGGGATATTTCAGCCCCAGCATTTT. It is translated as CASSLDPGIFQPQHF.

The chain is built from TRBV14 and TRBJ2-1, with TRBD2 matching 9 bases. Germline loops: CDR1 SGHDN, CDR2 FVKESK. The CDR3 contains 12 residues. V shed 6 bases, J shed 16 bases, and the junction held 10 bases outside the gene matches. This chain's CDR3 is CASSLRRGGKFF. As DNA, the CDR3 is TGTGCCAGCAGTCTTAGGCGGGGGGGGAAATTCTTC. The whole variable domain, filled in from reference TRBV14 and TRBJ2-1, reads EAGVTQFPSHSVIEKGQTVTLRCDPISGHDNLYWYRRVMGKEIKFLLHFVKESKQDESGMPNNRFLAERTGGTYSTLKVQPAELEDSGVYFCASSLRRGGKFFGPGTRLTVL.

V usage is TRBV6-5 and J usage is TRBJ1-2, with 7 bases matching TRBD1. CDR1 MNHEY and CDR2 SVGAGI come from the germline V gene. V trimming: 2 bases; J trimming: 4 bases; junction bases outside the gene matches: 7. This CDR3 has 15 amino acids. CDR3 nucleotide sequence: TGTGCCAGCAGTTACGGGTCCGGGACAGTCTATGGCTACACCTTC. This codes for CASSYGSGTVYGYTF.

The V and J genes are TRBV7-6 and TRBJ2-1; possibly TRBD1 for D (5 bases). Germline loops: CDR1 SGHVS, CDR2 FNYEAQ. This CDR3 has 15 amino acids. V gave up 5 bases and J gave up 3 bases, with 14 bases separating them. CDR3 DNA: TGTGCCAGCAGCCCCGACAGCCGATACTACAATGAGCAGTTCTTC. Translation gives CASSPDSRYYNEQFF.

The chain links TRBV19 to TRBJ1-1, with D perhaps TRBD1 (6 bases). Germline V CDR1 and CDR2: LNHDA, SQIVND (reference sequence). The CDR3 spans 15 residues. V was shortened by 6 bases and J by 3 bases, with 17 bases between the two germline ends. The CDR3 is CASRKGGSGDTEAFF. Written as DNA, the CDR3 is TGTGCCAGTAGGAAGGGGGGGAGTGGAGACACTGAAGCTTTCTTT.

V gene TRBV6-4 combines with J gene TRBJ1-6, with D tentatively TRBD1 (6 bases). The germline CDR1 and CDR2 sequences are MRHNA and SNTAGT. CDR3 length: 13 amino acids. V was trimmed by 3 bases and J by 10 bases, leaving 10 bases between them. The CDR3 sequence is CASSEQGRSPLHF. The CDR3 DNA is TGTGCCAGCAGTGAGCAGGGGAGATCACCCCTCCACTTT.

This chain links TRBV6-5 with TRBJ2-2; no clear D gene. The CDR3 is made up of 14 amino acids. V lost 4 bases to trimming and J lost 6 bases, with 12 bases between them. Germline V lookup: CDR1 MNHEY, CDR2 SVGAGI. CDR3: CASSLEFLAGELFF. The CDR3 DNA reads as TGTGCCAGCAGTTTAGAATTTTTGGCCGGGGAGCTGTTTTTT.

Written as DNA, the CDR3 is TGTGCCAGTAGCCTGGGCCCGAACTATGGCTACACCTTC. Protein product: CASSLGPNYGYTF. J is TRBJ1-2 and V is TRBV19; D remains ambiguous. The germline CDR1 and CDR2 sequences are LNHDA and SQIVND (reference sequence). V was trimmed by 6 bases and J by 2 bases, leaving 10 bases between them. CDR3 length: 13 amino acids.

The chain uses TRBV5-1 and TRBJ2-7, with 11 bases that match TRBD2. J lost 7 bases, V lost 3 bases, and 6 bases had no gene match. The CDR3 consists of 14 residues. Germline assignment: CDR1 SGHRS and CDR2 YFSETQ. As DNA, the CDR3 is TGCGCCAGCAGCTCCTGGGCTAGCGGGGGGGAGCAGTACTTC. The encoded protein is CASSSWASGGEQYF.

The genes are TRBV11-2 and TRBJ1-1; maybe TRBD1 (5 bases). The CDR3 extends over 15 amino acids. Germline V CDR1 and CDR2: SGHAT, FQNNGV. The V end lost 5 bases, the J end lost 0 bases, and 13 bases lay between the germline ends. CDR3 DNA sequence: TGTGCCAGCAGCCCAAGGACAATTATGAACACTGAAGCTTTCTTT. Translating it yields CASSPRTIMNTEAFF.

This clone was counted once. The chain links TRBV3-1 (or the pseudogene TRBV3-2) to TRBJ1-1; 7 nucleotides line up with TRBD1. V lost 5 bases to trimming and J lost 5 bases; unmatched junction nucleotides: 5. The CDR3 runs to 13 residues. The germline gives CDR1 LGHDT, CDR2 YNNKEL (reference sequence). The CDR3 DNA reads TGTGCCAGCAGCTCGACAGGGTGGACTGAAGCTTTCTTT. This codes for CASSSTGWTEAFF.

This clone has a single count. The chain combines TRBV5-1 with TRBJ1-1; tentatively, D is TRBD1 (6 bases). CDR1 and CDR2 from the germline V gene are SGHRS and YFSETQ. The CDR3 has 15 amino acids. The germline V and J ends were trimmed by 7 bases and 1 base, with 17 bases remaining between them. CDR3 loop: CASEGGPSGNTEAFF. The CDR3 DNA reads as TGCGCCAGCGAGGGGGGGCCGAGTGGGAACACTGAAGCTTTCTTT.

The chain carries TRBV5-1 and TRBJ2-4, with 11 bases matching TRBD2. V was clipped by 0 bases and J by 8 bases; unmatched bases: 10. Germline CDR1 reads SGHRS; CDR2 reads YFSETQ. The CDR3 consists of 17 residues. CDR3 amino acids: CASSLALAGGPMDIQYF. DNA for the CDR3: TGCGCCAGCAGCTTGGCCCTAGCGGGGGGCCCTATGGACATTCAGTACTTC.

This clone occurred a few times. The chain has TRBV7-2 and TRBJ1-5; 10 bases fit TRBD1. Germline CDR1 and CDR2: SGHTA and FQGNSA. The CDR3 loop spans 17 amino acids. V trimming: 1 base; J trimming: 7 bases; junction bases outside the gene matches: 10. CDR3 loop: CASSLGGTGDLRQPQHF. CDR3 DNA: TGTGCCAGCAGCTTAGGCGGGACAGGGGATCTCCGACAGCCCCAGCATTTT.

This clone showed up just once. V gene TRBV28 combines with J gene TRBJ2-7; TRBD2 matches at 7 bases. CDR1 MDHEN and CDR2 SYDVKM come from the germline V gene. V lost 4 bases, J lost 7 bases, and 7 bases stayed unmatched. The length of the CDR3 is 13 residues. The CDR3, as DNA: TGTGCCAGCAGTTCGCATGGGGGAGGGGAGCAGTACTTC. It yields the protein CASSSHGGGEQYF.

The genes are TRBV3-1 (or the pseudogene TRBV3-2) and TRBJ1-2, with D possibly TRBD1 on 5 matching bases. V was cut by 4 bases and J by 4 bases, with 10 bases left in between. CDR3 length: 13 amino acids. Germline lookup yields CDR1 LGHDT and CDR2 YNNKEL (reference sequence). CDR3 DNA: TGTGCCAGCAGCCCCCGCGGGGGCTATGGCTACACCTTC. It is translated as CASSPRGGYGYTF.

The chain carries TRBV7-9 and TRBJ2-1, with 13 bases aligning to TRBD2. After removal of 6 bases from V and 1 base from J, the junction contained 9 bases not matched to a gene. CDR1 and CDR2 from the germline V gene are SEHNR and FQNEAQ (reference sequence). The CDR3 length is 18 residues. The CDR3 nucleotides read TGTGCCAGCAGTCCCGCACTAGCGGGGGGGCCTTCCTACAATGAGCAGTTCTTC. It translates to CASSPALAGGPSYNEQFF.

The chain is built from TRBV9 and TRBJ1-2, with TRBD1 as a possible D gene (5 bases). V lost 4 bases and J lost 3, with 19 bases in between. CDR3 length: 16 residues. The V gene's germline CDR1 is SGDLS and CDR2 YYNGEE. The CDR3 DNA follows: TGTGCCAGCAGCCTGGGGACTTTCCGGACCGACTATGGCTACACCTTC. It translates to CASSLGTFRTDYGYTF.

The rearrangement uses TRBV6-5 and TRBJ2-7, with 10 bases lining up with TRBD1. Unmatched junction bases numbered 3, after V lost 2 bases and J lost 2 bases. There are 15 residues in the CDR3. Germline values: CDR1 MNHEY, CDR2 SVGAGI. DNA for the CDR3: TGTGCCAGCAGTTACAGGGACAGGGGAACCTACGAGCAGTACTTC. This sequence encodes CASSYRDRGTYEQYF.

This clone was observed once. The gene calls are TRBV27 and TRBJ1-5, with unresolved D. With 3 bases removed from V and 1 base from J, the gap between germline ends came to 10 bases. Germline V gives CDR1 MNHEY, CDR2 SMNVEV (reference sequence). CDR3 length: 15 amino acids. The CDR3 loop is CASSFRGLSNQPQHF. The CDR3 DNA reads as TGTGCCAGCAGTTTTCGTGGACTGAGCAATCAGCCCCAGCATTTT.

The chain joins TRBV6-6 to TRBJ2-2; D might be TRBD2 (5 bases). V was trimmed by 0 bases and J by 2 bases, leaving 10 bases between them. The CDR3 contains 16 residues. CDR1 and CDR2 from the germline V gene are MNHNY and SVGAGI (reference sequence). The DNA of the CDR3 is TGTGCCAGCAGTTACTCCGGGATTACCAACACCGGGGAGCTGTTTTTT. It encodes CASSYSGITNTGELFF.

The J gene is TRBJ1-1, the V gene TRBV11-1; maybe TRBD1 (6 bases). Germline CDR1 is SGHAT and CDR2 is FQDESV (reference sequence). This CDR3 contains 15 residues. The V end lost 5 bases, the J end lost 0 bases, and 13 bases lay between the germline ends. In DNA form, the CDR3 reads TGTGCCAGCAGCAAAGGACAGCTGCTGAACACTGAAGCTTTCTTT. It is translated as CASSKGQLLNTEAFF.

The chain joins TRBV19 to TRBJ2-1; 10 bases are shared with TRBD2. The V segment lost 1 base and the J segment 8 bases; nucleotides outside the gene matches: 8. Germline V gene data show CDR1 as LNHDA and CDR2 as SQIVND (reference sequence). The CDR3 contains 16 residues. The CDR3 DNA sequence: TGTGCCAGTAGTATAGCCCCCAGCGGGGGGGCCCATGAGCAGTTCTTC. This translates into CASSIAPSGGAHEQFF.

This rearrangement joins TRBV7-3 to TRBJ1-1; no clear D gene. The germline gives CDR1 SGHTA, CDR2 FQGTGA. The V end lost 4 bases, the J end lost 1 base, and 7 bases lay between the germline ends. This CDR3 is built from 13 residues. CDR3 coding DNA: TGTGCCAGCAGCTCAAACTGGAACACTGAAGCTTTCTTT. It yields the protein CASSSNWNTEAFF.

The genes are TRBV7-3 and TRBJ2-3; D perhaps matches TRBD1 (6 bases). Trimming left V 5 bases short and J 2 bases short, with 11 bases between. In germline, CDR1 is SGHTA, CDR2 FQGTGA. This CDR3 contains 14 residues. The CDR3 DNA is TGTGCCAGCAGCCGAACAGGGCCCACAGATACGCAGTATTTT. Protein product: CASSRTGPTDTQYF.

Details on this clone: The same CDR3 arises from other DNA sequences in this sample as well. The chain has TRBV27 and TRBJ1-2; no clear D. The germline V and J ends were trimmed by 2 bases and 3 bases, with 7 bases remaining between them. The germline V gene encodes CDR1 MNHEY and CDR2 SMNVEV (reference sequence). There are 13 residues in the CDR3. CDR3 in DNA: TGTGCCAGCAGTTTAGGGCCTGACTATGGCTACACCTTC. Protein product: CASSLGPDYGYTF.

The rearrangement uses TRBV13 and TRBJ1-1; D is possibly TRBD1 (5 bases). This CDR3 is built from 12 residues. V was shortened by 0 bases and J by 11 bases, with 10 bases between the two germline ends. Looked up from germline, CDR1 is PRHDT and CDR2 is FYEKMQ (reference sequence). The CDR3 reads CASSLGGGKAFF. The CDR3 DNA reads TGTGCCAGCAGCTTAGGTGGGGGGAAGGCTTTCTTT. Filled out from reference TRBV13 and TRBJ1-1, the complete variable domain reads AAGVIQSPRHLIKEKRETATLKCYPIPRHDTVYWYQQGPGQDPQFLISFYEKMQSDKGSIPDRFSAQQFSDYHSELNMSSLELGDSALYFCASSLGGGKAFFGQGTRLTVV.

The rearrangement joins TRBV5-1 to TRBJ1-4, with 9 positions matching TRBD1. Losses at the gene ends were 0 bases for V and 4 bases for J; bases not matched to a gene: 4. CDR3 length: 16 residues. Per the germline V gene, CDR1 is SGHRS and CDR2 is YFSETQ. For the CDR3, the DNA is TGCGCCAGCAGCTTGGGGGACAGGGTGCTTAATGAAAAACTGTTTTTT. Protein: CASSLGDRVLNEKLFF.